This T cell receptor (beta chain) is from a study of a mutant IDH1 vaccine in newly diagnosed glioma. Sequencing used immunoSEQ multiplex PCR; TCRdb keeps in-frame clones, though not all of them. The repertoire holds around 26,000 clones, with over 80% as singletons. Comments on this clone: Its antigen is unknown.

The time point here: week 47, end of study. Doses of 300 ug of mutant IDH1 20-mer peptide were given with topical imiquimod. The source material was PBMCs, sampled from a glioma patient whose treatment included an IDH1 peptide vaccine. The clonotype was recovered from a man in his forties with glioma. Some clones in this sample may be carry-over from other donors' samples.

In DNA, the CDR3 is TGTGCCAGCAGCCGCCAGGGGCAACGGTATGGCTACACCTTC. As protein: CASSRQGQRYGYTF. The rearrangement joins TRBV27 to TRBJ1-2, with a possible D match to TRBD1 (6 bases). The CDR3 has 14 amino acids. Germline lookup yields CDR1 MNHEY and CDR2 SMNVEV (reference sequence). The V and J ends lost 6 bases and 5 bases respectively, with 16 bases between them.